This TCR beta chain derives from a study of type 1 and type 2 diabetes patients. Study at large: The cohort mixed type 1 diabetes, type 2 diabetes and nondiabetic donors.

Approximately 9.1 milliliters of peripheral blood were collected from each participant. This clonotype was detected many times. Its antigen is undetermined. Germline trimming cut 9 bases from V and 5 bases from J; bases unmatched to any gene: 11. The germline gives CDR1 WNHNN, CDR2 SYGVQD (reference sequence). This CDR3 contains 14 residues. Study-level findings and limits: In type 2 diabetes, highly-expanded CD4+ clones took a median roughly 4% of reads. V and J gene usage correlated at around 0.97 between type 2 diabetes and control samples.

Genomic DNA was the PCR template. Multiplex PCR with 30 forward and 13 reverse primers amplified the TCR beta CDR3. A single record per CDR3 protein comes from TCRdb applying MiXCR to the multiplex PCR reads. The sample has 250,000 to 300,000 distinct CDR3 sequences; 40% to 50% are singletons. The sequence came from a man aged 18 to 30 with type 2 diabetes. The sample comprised peripheral blood mononuclear cells (PBMCs). This chain joins TRBV10-1 and TRBJ1-2, with 8 bases aligning to TRBD1. CDR3 coding DNA: TGCGCCAGGCGACAGGGGCCCTCACAATATGGCTACACCTTC. Its translation is CARRQGPSQYGYTF.